One sample yielded the 19 T cell receptor beta chains listed below, sequenced in a study of blood T cells in healthy people across ages. PCR was performed a second time for about 6 to 12 cycles using a sample-barcoded 5' primer and a J-beta primer mix. TCRdb redid the calling of the 5' RACE reads with MiXCR, one entry per CDR3 protein. This sample has some 800,000 distinct CDR3 sequences, with more than 40% found just once. Sequenced sample: blood. The receptor set was obtained from a man aged 55 to 70 in good health.

The V gene is TRBV5-1, the J gene TRBJ1-1; D is unresolved. Germline V CDR1 and CDR2: SGHRS, YFSETQ. The CDR3 has 15 residues. The ends were cut back, 0 bases at V and 1 base at J, with 10 bases in the middle. This CDR3 is CASSLGALGNTEAFF. In DNA, the CDR3 is TGCGCCAGCAGCTTGGGGGCCCTAGGGAACACTGAAGCTTTCTTT.

This chain connects TRBV7-2 to TRBJ2-3, with TRBD1 matching 8 bases. CDR1 and CDR2 from the germline V gene are SGHTA and FQGNSA. Trimming took 5 bases from V and 4 from J; bases not matched to a gene: 2. This CDR3 region has 13 residues. In DNA, the CDR3 is TGTGCCAGCAGCGCACAGGGGGCAGATACGCAGTATTTT. Translated, it gives CASSAQGADTQYF. Full variable domain (missing parts from reference TRBV7-2 and TRBJ2-3): GAGVSQSPSNKVTEKGKDVELRCDPISGHTALYWYRQSLGQGLEFLIYFQGNSAPDKSGLPSDRFSAERTGGSVSTLTIQRTQQEDSAVYLCASSAQGADTQYFGPGTRLTVL.

This clonotype was counted only a few times. The chain links TRBV5-1 to TRBJ2-5; 8 bases fit TRBD1. Trimming at V came to 0 bases and at J to 5 bases, leaving 9 bases not matched to a gene. The length of the CDR3 is 16 residues. Looked up from germline, CDR1 is SGHRS and CDR2 is YFSETQ. The CDR3 is CASSLGQGTNLETQYF. DNA for the CDR3: TGCGCCAGCAGCTTGGGACAGGGGACGAACTTGGAGACCCAGTACTTC. The variable domain in full, with the rest retrieved from reference TRBV5-1 and TRBJ2-5, is KAGVTQTPRYLIKTRGQQVTLSCSPISGHRSVSWYQQTPGQGLQFLFEYFSETQRNKGNFPGRFSGRQFSNSRSEMNVSTLELGDSALYLCASSLGQGTNLETQYFGPGTRLLVL.

CDR3 loop: CATTGMLSGELFF. The DNA for the CDR3 is TGTGCCACCACAGGGATGCTGTCCGGGGAGCTGTTTTTT. The gene calls are TRBV7-8 and TRBJ2-2, with a weak D call TRBD1 (6 bases). V shed 10 bases and J shed 6 bases, with 15 bases lying between them. Germline loops: CDR1 SGHVS, CDR2 FQNEAQ. The CDR3 is 13 residues long.

This chain uses TRBV29-1 with TRBJ2-7; tentative D call: TRBD2 (5 bases). Between the trimmed V and J ends, which lost 4 bases and 2 bases, there was a span of 15 bases. There are 14 residues in the CDR3. CDR1 is SQVTM and CDR2 is ANQGSEA in the germline V gene. The chain's CDR3 is CSVAGQEATYEQYF. DNA of the CDR3: TGCAGCGTTGCTGGCCAGGAGGCAACCTACGAGCAGTACTTC.

The chain carries TRBV19 and TRBJ2-7; D is perhaps TRBD2 (5 bases). Looked up from germline, CDR1 is LNHDA and CDR2 is SQIVND (reference sequence). V lost 4 bases and J lost 2, with 12 bases in between. The CDR3 runs 14 residues. The chain's CDR3 is CASSSGYPPYEQYF. The DNA of the CDR3 is TGTGCCAGTAGTAGCGGGTATCCCCCCTACGAGCAGTACTTC.

V gene TRBV5-1 combines with J gene TRBJ2-7, with a possible D match to TRBD2 (6 bases). This CDR3 region has 16 residues. CDR1 is SGHRS, CDR2 YFSETQ, per germline. V was cut by 4 bases and J by 0 bases, with 17 bases left in between. CDR3 DNA: TGCGCCAGCAGCCCCGCGGTGGGGGGTAGCTCCTACGAGCAGTACTTC. Its translation is CASSPAVGGSSYEQYF.

CDR3: CASSQDWSSGEQYF. The CDR3 DNA reads TGTGCCAGCAGCCAAGATTGGTCCAGCGGCGAGCAGTACTTC. V is TRBV3-1 and J is TRBJ2-7; D perhaps matches TRBD2 (5 bases). Germline CDR1 and CDR2: LGHDT and YNNKEL (reference sequence). There are 14 residues in the CDR3. Deletions cut 0 bases from V and 6 bases from J, with 12 bases between.

This chain connects TRBV7-2 to TRBJ2-1, with 7 bases that match TRBD2. V was clipped by 5 bases and J by 7 bases; unmatched bases: 11. The CDR3 totals 15 residues. Germline loops: CDR1 SGHTA, CDR2 FQGNSA. CDR3 amino acids: CASSNSGPRANEQFF. Written as DNA, the CDR3 is TGTGCCAGCAGCAATAGCGGGCCCCGGGCGAATGAGCAGTTCTTC.

Concerning this clonotype itself: Germline and junction disagree at one end, which may indicate a read error. The rearrangement uses TRBV7-7 and TRBJ2-1, with D possibly being TRBD2 (7 bases). Per germline, CDR1 SSHAT and CDR2 FNYEAQ (reference sequence). This CDR3 comprises 14 residues. For the CDR3, the DNA is TGTGCTAGCAGCTACGGGGGGCTAAACAATGAGCAGTTCTTC. The encoded protein is CASSYGGLNNEQFF.

This clonotype was seen repeatedly, ten times or more. The chain has TRBV7-2 and TRBJ2-3; D is ambiguous. Germline V lookup: CDR1 SGHTA, CDR2 FQGNSA. With 3 bases removed from V and 0 bases from J, the gap between germline ends came to 7 bases. The CDR3 has 14 amino acids. This CDR3 is CASSFDTSTDTQYF. CDR3 in DNA: TGTGCCAGCAGCTTTGACACCAGCACAGATACGCAGTATTTT.

Here the CDR3 reads CASSQDLGAGLYF. The CDR3 DNA is TGTGCCAGCAGCCAAGATCTTGGGGCAGGGTTGTACTTC. V and J are TRBV3-1 and TRBJ2-4; D might be TRBD1 (5 bases). V gave up 0 bases and J gave up 15 bases, with 15 bases separating them. The CDR3 is made up of 13 amino acids. Germline CDR1 is LGHDT and CDR2 is YNNKEL (reference sequence).

J is TRBJ2-1 and V is TRBV28, with a weak D call TRBD2 (6 bases). The CDR3 is 20 residues long. Germline V CDR1 and CDR2: MDHEN, SYDVKM. Between the trimmed V and J ends, which lost 8 bases and 0 bases, there was a span of 29 bases. The CDR3 spells CASQFLSVKRAGDSYNEQFF. CDR3 coding DNA: TGTGCCAGCCAATTTTTAAGCGTAAAGCGGGCCGGGGACTCCTACAATGAGCAGTTCTTC.

The sample holds a few counts of this clonotype. This chain connects TRBV28 to TRBJ2-7; the D is unclear. The V end was cut by 3 bases, the J end by 1 base, with 13 bases between. The CDR3 totals 15 residues. The germline V gene encodes CDR1 MDHEN and CDR2 SYDVKM. The CDR3 reads CASSLSVPSSYEQYF. DNA of the CDR3: TGTGCCAGCAGTTTGTCAGTACCAAGTTCCTACGAGCAGTACTTC.

This clonotype came up a few times. The chain is built from TRBV27 and TRBJ2-1; the D is unclear. V was trimmed by 5 bases and J by 3 bases, leaving 11 bases between them. The CDR3 contains 14 residues. CDR1 and CDR2 (germline): MNHEY, SMNVEV (reference sequence). The CDR3 nucleotides read TGTGCCAGCAGTCCTGGTCCGATCTACAATGAGCAGTTCTTC. Translated: CASSPGPIYNEQFF.

The sample holds many counts of this clonotype. The chain uses TRBV12-3 or TRBV12-4 and TRBJ2-7; the match to TRBD2 covers 7 bases. V trimming: 6 bases; J trimming: 4 bases; junction bases outside the gene matches: 3. The CDR3 loop spans 12 amino acids. In nucleotides, the CDR3 is TGTGCCAGCAGCCGTAGCGGGTACGAGCAGTACTTC. Translation: CASSRSGYEQYF.

This clonotype occurred a few times. The chain has TRBV20-1 and TRBJ1-2; D is undetermined. This CDR3 has 14 amino acids. The V and J ends lost 0 bases and 10 bases respectively, with 18 bases between them. Germline V gene sequence: CDR1 DFQATT, CDR2 SNEGSKA (reference sequence). The CDR3 loop reads CSARDPEDLRVYTF. For the CDR3, the DNA is TGCAGTGCTAGAGATCCGGAAGACCTCCGTGTCTACACCTTC.

CDR3 coding DNA: TGTGCCACCAGCAGTACAAGGGAGGGAGGCGAAAAACTGTTTTTT. The encoded protein is CATSSTREGGEKLFF. This chain uses TRBV15 with TRBJ1-4; no clear D gene. Germline CDR1 LNHNV, CDR2 YYDKDF (reference sequence). The CDR3 has 15 residues. Trimming took 3 bases from V and 8 from J, leaving 16 bases between them.

A few counts support this clonotype. The chain has TRBV3-1 and TRBJ2-3; D not certain. The CDR3 sequence is 14 residues long. Trimming took 4 bases from V and 0 from J, leaving 8 bases between them. Germline CDR1 reads LGHDT; CDR2 reads YNNKEL (reference sequence). The CDR3 sequence: CASSLLSSTDTQYF. CDR3 coding DNA: TGTGCCAGCAGCCTACTTTCCAGCACAGATACGCAGTATTTT.